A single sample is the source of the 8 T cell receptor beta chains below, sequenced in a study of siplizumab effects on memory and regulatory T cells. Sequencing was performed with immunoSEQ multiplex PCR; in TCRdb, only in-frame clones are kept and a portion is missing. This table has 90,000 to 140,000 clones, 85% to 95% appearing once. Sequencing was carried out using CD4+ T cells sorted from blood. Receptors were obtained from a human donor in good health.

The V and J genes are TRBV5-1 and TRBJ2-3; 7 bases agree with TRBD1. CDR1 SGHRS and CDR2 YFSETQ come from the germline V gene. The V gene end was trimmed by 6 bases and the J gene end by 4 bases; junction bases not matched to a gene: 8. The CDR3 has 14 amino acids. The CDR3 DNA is TGCGCCAGCATGCAGAGGGGGCCTCCAGATACGCAGTATTTT. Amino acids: CASMQRGPPDTQYF.

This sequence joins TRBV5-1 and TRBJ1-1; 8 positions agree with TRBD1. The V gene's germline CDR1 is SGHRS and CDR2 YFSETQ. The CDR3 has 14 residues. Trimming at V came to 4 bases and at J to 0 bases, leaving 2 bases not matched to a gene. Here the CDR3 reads CASSPGQVNTEAFF. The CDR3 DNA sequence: TGCGCCAGCAGCCCGGGACAGGTGAACACTGAAGCTTTCTTT. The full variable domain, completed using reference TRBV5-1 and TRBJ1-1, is KAGVTQTPRYLIKTRGQQVTLSCSPISGHRSVSWYQQTPGQGLQFLFEYFSETQRNKGNFPGRFSGRQFSNSRSEMNVSTLELGDSALYLCASSPGQVNTEAFFGQGTRLTVV.

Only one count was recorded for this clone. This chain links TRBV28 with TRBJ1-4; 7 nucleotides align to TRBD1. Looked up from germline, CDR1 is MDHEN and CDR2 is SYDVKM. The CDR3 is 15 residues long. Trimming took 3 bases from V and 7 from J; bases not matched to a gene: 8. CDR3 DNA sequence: TGTGCCAGCAGTTTGAAGATGAGGGGGCGTGAAAAACTGTTTTTT. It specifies CASSLKMRGREKLFF.

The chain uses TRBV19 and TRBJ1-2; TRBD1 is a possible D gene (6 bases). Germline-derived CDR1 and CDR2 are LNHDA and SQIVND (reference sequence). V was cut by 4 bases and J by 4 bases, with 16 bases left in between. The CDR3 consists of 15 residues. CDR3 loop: CASSTLTGSIYGYTF. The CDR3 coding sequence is TGTGCCAGTAGTACCCTGACAGGCTCGATCTATGGCTACACCTTC.

Here the CDR3 reads CASSSGQEISYEQYF. The CDR3 DNA sequence: TGCGCCAGCAGCTCGGGACAGGAGATCTCCTACGAGCAGTACTTC. The chain is built from TRBV5-1 and TRBJ2-7, with 8 bases identical to TRBD1. J was trimmed by 0 bases and V by 3 bases; bases with no gene match: 5. The germline V gene has CDR1 SGHRS and CDR2 YFSETQ. The CDR3 has 15 amino acids.

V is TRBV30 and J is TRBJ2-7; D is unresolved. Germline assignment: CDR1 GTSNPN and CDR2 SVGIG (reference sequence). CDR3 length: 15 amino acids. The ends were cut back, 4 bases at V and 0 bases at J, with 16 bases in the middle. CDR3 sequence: CAWKFSGQSSYEQYF. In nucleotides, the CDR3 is TGTGCCTGGAAGTTTTCGGGTCAGAGCTCCTACGAGCAGTACTTC.

The CDR3 sequence is CASNPGAINQPQHF. The CDR3, as DNA: TGTGCCAGTAACCCAGGGGCAATCAATCAGCCCCAGCATTTT. The rearrangement links TRBV19 to TRBJ1-5; the D gene is possibly TRBD1 (6 bases). CDR1 is LNHDA and CDR2 is SQIVND in the germline V gene (reference sequence). This CDR3 spans 14 amino acids. Deletions cut 7 bases from V and 3 bases from J, with 13 bases between.

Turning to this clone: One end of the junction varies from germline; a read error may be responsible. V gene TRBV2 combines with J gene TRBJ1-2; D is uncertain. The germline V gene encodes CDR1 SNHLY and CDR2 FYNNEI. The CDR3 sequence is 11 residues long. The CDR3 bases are TGTGCCAGCAGTGAAGAGAGCGGACTCGACTTC. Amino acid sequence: CASSEESGLDF.